This T cell receptor beta chain was recorded in a study of cytomegalovirus exposure and HLA in healthy donors. Study-wide findings and caveats: Common viral pathogens (according to a later analysis) appeared linked to several of the most significant clusters. The authors reported that TCR beta sequences could predict HLA-A and HLA-B alleles. These predictions were accurate for most subjects in the first cohort.

PCR amplification relied on 60 Vbeta primers (plus 13 Jbeta primers). The data were produced by immunoSEQ multiplex PCR, yet TCRdb's version contains in-frame clones alone and is incomplete. The data contain 75,000 to 90,000 clones, around 70% of them singletons. A single count supports this clone. Its antigen is unidentified. The origin of this receptor is a woman aged 40 to 50 in good health and CMV-seropositive. Sequenced: PBMCs.

The CDR3 sequence: CASKGDSNYEQYF. The CDR3 bases are TGTGCCAGCAAGGGGGACAGTAACTACGAGCAGTACTTC. V is TRBV2 and J is TRBJ2-7; 7 bases line up with TRBD1. The trim removed 7 bases at V and 3 bases at J, leaving 6 bases unmatched. From germline, CDR1 is SNHLY and CDR2 FYNNEI. The CDR3 is 13 residues long.